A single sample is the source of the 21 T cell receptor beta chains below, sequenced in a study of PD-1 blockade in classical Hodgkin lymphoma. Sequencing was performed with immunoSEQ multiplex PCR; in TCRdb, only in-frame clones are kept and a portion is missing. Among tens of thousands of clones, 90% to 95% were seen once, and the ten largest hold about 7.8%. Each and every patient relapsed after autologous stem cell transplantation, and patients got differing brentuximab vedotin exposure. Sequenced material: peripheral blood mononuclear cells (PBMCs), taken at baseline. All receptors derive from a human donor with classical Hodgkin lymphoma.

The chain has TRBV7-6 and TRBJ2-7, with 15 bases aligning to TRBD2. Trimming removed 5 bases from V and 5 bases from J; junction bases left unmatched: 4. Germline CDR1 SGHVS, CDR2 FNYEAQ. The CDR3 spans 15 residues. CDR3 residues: CASSAGLAGGHEQYF. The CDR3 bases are TGTGCCAGCAGCGCTGGACTAGCGGGAGGGCACGAGCAGTACTTC.

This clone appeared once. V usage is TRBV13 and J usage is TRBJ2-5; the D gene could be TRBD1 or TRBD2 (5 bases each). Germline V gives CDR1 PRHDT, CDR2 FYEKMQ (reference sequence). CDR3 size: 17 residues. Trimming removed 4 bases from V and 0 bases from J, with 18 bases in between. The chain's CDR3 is CASSSRGAVSYQETQYF. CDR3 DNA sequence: TGTGCCAGCAGCTCCCGAGGGGCAGTCTCGTACCAAGAGACCCAGTACTTC. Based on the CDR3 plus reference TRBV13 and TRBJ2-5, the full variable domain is AAGVIQSPRHLIKEKRETATLKCYPIPRHDTVYWYQQGPGQDPQFLISFYEKMQSDKGSIPDRFSAQQFSDYHSELNMSSLELGDSALYFCASSSRGAVSYQETQYFGPGTRLLVL.

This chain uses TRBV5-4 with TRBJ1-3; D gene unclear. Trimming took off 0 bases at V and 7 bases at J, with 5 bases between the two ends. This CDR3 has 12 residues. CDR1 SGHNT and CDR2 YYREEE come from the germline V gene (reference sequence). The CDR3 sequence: CASSLEGNTIYF. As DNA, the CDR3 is TGTGCCAGCAGCTTGGAAGGGAACACCATATATTTT. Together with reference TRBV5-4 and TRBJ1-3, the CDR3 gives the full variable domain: ETGVTQSPTHLIKTRGQQVTLRCSSQSGHNTVSWYQQALGQGPQFIFQYYREEENGRGNFPPRFSGLQFPNYSSELNVNALELDDSALYLCASSLEGNTIYFGEGSWLTVV.

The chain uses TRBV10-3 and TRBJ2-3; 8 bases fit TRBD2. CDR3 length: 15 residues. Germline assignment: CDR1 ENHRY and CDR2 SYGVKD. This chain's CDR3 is CGAGGGSGVADTQYF. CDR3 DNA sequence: TGTGGCGCCGGGGGAGGTAGCGGGGTTGCAGATACGCAGTATTTT.

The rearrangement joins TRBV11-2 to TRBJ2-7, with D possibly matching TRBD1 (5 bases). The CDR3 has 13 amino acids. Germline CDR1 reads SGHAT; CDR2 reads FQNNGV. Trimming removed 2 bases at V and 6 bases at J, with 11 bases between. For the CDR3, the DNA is TGTGCCAGCAGCTTATGGGGCTTCCTCGAGCAGTACTTC. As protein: CASSLWGFLEQYF.

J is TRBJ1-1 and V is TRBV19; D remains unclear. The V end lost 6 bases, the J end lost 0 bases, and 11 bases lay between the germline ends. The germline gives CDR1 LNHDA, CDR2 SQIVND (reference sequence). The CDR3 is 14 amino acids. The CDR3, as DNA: TGTGCCAGTAGCCAGGACGATATGAACACTGAAGCTTTCTTT. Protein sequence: CASSQDDMNTEAFF.

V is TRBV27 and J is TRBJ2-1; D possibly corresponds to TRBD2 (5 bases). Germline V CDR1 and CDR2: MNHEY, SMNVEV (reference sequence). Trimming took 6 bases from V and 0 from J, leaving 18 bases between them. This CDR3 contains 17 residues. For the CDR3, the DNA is TGTGCCAGCAGCCACCTCGGGGTGATTGGCTCCTACAATGAGCAGTTCTTC. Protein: CASSHLGVIGSYNEQFF.

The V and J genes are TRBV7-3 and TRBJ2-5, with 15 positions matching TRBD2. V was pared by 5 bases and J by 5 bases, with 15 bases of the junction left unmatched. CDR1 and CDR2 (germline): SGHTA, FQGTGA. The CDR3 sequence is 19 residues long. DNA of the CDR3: TGTGCCAGCAGCCCAGGACTAGCGGGAGGGCCTGGGGTCCCTGAGACCCAGTACTTC. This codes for CASSPGLAGGPGVPETQYF.

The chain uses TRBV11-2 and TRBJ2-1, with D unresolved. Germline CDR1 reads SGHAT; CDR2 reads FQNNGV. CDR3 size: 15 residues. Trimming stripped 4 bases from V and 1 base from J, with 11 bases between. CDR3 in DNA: TGTGCCAGCAGCTACCCTCAGCAGTCCTACAATGAGCAGTTCTTC. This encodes CASSYPQQSYNEQFF.

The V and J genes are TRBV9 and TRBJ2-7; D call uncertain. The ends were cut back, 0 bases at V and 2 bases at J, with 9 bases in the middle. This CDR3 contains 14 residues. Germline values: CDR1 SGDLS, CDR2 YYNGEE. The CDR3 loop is CASSVGGSAYEQYF. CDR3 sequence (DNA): TGTGCCAGCAGCGTAGGTGGCTCAGCCTACGAGCAGTACTTC.

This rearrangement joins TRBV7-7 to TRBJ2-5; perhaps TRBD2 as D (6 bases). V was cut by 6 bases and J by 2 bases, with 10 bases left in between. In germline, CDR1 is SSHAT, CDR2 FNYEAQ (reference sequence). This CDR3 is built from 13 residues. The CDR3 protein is CASSQRGQETQYF. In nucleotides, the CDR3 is TGTGCCAGCAGTCAACGGGGGCAAGAGACCCAGTACTTC. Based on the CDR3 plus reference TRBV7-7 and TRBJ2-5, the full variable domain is GAGVSQSPRYKVTKRGQDVTLRCDPISSHATLYWYQQALGQGPEFLTYFNYEAQPDKSGLPSDRFSAERPEGSISTLTIQRTEQRDSAMYRCASSQRGQETQYFGPGTRLLVL.

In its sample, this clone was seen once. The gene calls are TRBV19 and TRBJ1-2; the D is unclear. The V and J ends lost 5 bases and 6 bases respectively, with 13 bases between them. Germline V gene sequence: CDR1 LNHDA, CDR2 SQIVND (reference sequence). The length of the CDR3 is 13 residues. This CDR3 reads CASSEPSRDGYTF. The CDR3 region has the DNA TGTGCCAGTAGTGAACCGAGTCGCGATGGCTACACCTTC.

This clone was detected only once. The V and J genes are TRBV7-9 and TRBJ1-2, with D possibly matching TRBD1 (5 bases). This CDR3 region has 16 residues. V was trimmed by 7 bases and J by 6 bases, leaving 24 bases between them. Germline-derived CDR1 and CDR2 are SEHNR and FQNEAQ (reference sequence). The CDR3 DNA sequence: TGTGCCAGCACCCCGACTTTAGCATCACAGGTAGATGGCTACACCTTC. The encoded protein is CASTPTLASQVDGYTF.

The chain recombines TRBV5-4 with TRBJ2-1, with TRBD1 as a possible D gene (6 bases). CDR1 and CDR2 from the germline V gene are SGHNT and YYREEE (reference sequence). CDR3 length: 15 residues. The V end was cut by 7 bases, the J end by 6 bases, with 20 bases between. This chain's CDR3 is CASEDPGQFPNEQFF. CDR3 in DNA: TGTGCCAGCGAGGACCCCGGACAGTTTCCCAATGAGCAGTTCTTC.

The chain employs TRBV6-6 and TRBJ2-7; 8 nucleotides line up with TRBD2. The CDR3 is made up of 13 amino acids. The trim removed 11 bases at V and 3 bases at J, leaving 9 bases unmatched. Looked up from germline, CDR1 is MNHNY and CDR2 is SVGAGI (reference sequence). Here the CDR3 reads CAAGIREGYEQYF. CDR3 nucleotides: TGTGCCGCCGGGATCCGGGAGGGCTACGAGCAGTACTTC.

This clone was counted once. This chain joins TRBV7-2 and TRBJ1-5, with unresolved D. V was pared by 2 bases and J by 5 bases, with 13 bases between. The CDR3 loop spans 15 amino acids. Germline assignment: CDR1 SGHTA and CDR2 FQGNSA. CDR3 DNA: TGTGCCAGCAGCTTATTTTCGGCGGTGGATCAGCCCCAGCATTTT. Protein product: CASSLFSAVDQPQHF.

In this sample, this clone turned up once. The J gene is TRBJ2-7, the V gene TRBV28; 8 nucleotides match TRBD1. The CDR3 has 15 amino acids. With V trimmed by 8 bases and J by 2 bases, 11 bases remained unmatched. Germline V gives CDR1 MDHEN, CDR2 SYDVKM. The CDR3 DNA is TGTGCCAGCGGATCCCCGGGACAGGTTCCCTACGAGCAGTACTTC. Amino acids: CASGSPGQVPYEQYF.

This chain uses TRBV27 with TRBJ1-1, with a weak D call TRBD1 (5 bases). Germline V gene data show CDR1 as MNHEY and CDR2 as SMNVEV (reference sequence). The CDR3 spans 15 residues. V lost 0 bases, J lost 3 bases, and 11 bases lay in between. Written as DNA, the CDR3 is TGTGCCAGCAGTTTATCCCTGACGGGGGACACTGAAGCTTTCTTT. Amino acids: CASSLSLTGDTEAFF.

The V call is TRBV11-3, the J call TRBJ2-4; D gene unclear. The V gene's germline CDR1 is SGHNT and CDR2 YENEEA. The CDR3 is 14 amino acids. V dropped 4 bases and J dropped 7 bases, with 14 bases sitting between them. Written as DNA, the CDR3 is TGTGCCAGCAGCTCCAGCCCCGATCGGAACATTCAGTACTTC. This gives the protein CASSSSPDRNIQYF. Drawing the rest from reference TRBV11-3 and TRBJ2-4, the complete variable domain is EAGVVQSPRYKIIEKKQPVAFWCNPISGHNTLYWYLQNLGQGPELLIRYENEEAVDDSQLPKDRFSAERLKGVDSTLKIQPAELGDSAVYLCASSSSPDRNIQYFGAGTRLSVL.

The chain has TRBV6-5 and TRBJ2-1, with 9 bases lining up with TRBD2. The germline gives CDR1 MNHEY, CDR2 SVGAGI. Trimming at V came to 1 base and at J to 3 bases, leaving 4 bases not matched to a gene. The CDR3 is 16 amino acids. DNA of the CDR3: TGTGCCAGCAGTTACTTTTTAGCGGGGGACTACAATGAGCAGTTCTTC. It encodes CASSYFLAGDYNEQFF.

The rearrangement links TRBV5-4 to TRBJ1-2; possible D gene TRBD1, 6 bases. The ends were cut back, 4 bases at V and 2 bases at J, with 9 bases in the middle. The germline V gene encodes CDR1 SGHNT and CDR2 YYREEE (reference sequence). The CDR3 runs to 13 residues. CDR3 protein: CASSLQGNYGYTF. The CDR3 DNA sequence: TGTGCCAGCAGCCTCCAGGGGAACTATGGCTACACCTTC.